This T cell receptor beta chain is drawn from a study of blood T cells in healthy people across ages. The study, taken as a whole, reports: Long-lived donors carried more naive CD4+ cells and greater diversity than aged donors.

On this clonotype: Its cognate antigen is unknown.

CDR3 length: 12 residues. With 5 bases removed from V and 7 bases from J, the gap between germline ends came to 12 bases. A sample-barcoded 5' primer and a J-beta primer mix were used in a second PCR of about 7 to 12 cycles. Via MiXCR, TCRdb re-called the 5' RACE reads, giving one row per CDR3 protein. The sample has 700,000 to 950,000 distinct CDR3 sequences, roughly 64% seen once; the top ten hold 22%. Isolation recovered at least 6 million PBMCs from every sample. Sequenced: blood. The sequence was collected from a man aged 25 to 40 in good health. The gene calls are TRBV12-3 or TRBV12-4 and TRBJ2-7; D gene unclear. The CDR3 sequence is CASSQGYFEQYF. As DNA, the CDR3 is TGTGCCAGCAGTCAAGGGTATTTTGAGCAGTACTTC.